Below, 32 T cell receptor beta chains from the same sample are listed, as sequenced in a study of T cells in Graves' hyperthyroidism and ophthalmopathy (dated by TCRdb to between 2018 and 2021). Receptors were amplified or captured by multiplex PCR. Instrument on record: Illumina HiSeq 2000. Amplification of TCR beta CDR3 regions was carried out from RNA transcripts. A first-round RT-PCR of the TCR CDR3 used the HTBI primer set with the Qiagen OneStep RT-PCR kit. In-frame beta chains were kept once TCRdb had trimmed the public reads at Q25 with fastp and called clones with MiXCR. A single entry per CDR3 protein holds the most common genes and DNA from its merged rows. The sample has about 680,000 distinct CDR3 sequences on record, around 40% of them singletons. The top ten constitute less than 40% of the sample. The sample consisted of blood. The receptor set was obtained from a woman between 35 and 50 years old with Graves' hyperthyroidism.

Regarding this clonotype: Given a much more abundant clone one base away, this may be a read error. The genes are TRBV2 and TRBJ2-2, with 12 bases fitting TRBD2. Germline V gene sequence: CDR1 SNHLY, CDR2 FYNNEI. The CDR3 consists of 18 residues. CDR3 amino acids: CASSELLAGGSNTGEPFF. CDR3 DNA sequence: TGTGCCAGCAGTGAACTCCTAGCGGGGGGGTCGAACACCGGGGAGCCGTTTTTT. The full variable domain, in which reference TRBV2 and TRBJ2-2 provide the parts outside the CDR3, is EPEVTQTPSHQVTQMGQEVILRCVPISNHLYFYWYRQILGQKVEFLVSFYNNEISEKSEIFDDQFSVERPDGSNFTLKIRSTKLEDSAMYFCASSELLAGGSNTGEPFFGEGSRLTVL.

This clonotype has just a few counts. The chain recombines TRBV6-5 with TRBJ2-7, with TRBD2 identical over 8 bases. The CDR3 runs to 16 residues. Losses at the gene ends were 0 bases for V and 2 bases for J; bases not matched to a gene: 6. Germline CDR1 reads MNHEY; CDR2 reads SVGAGI. CDR3 sequence reads: CASSYSLAGGTYEQYF. For the CDR3, the DNA is TGTGCCAGCAGTTACTCTCTCGCGGGAGGAACCTACGAGCAGTACTTC.

J is TRBJ1-2 and V is TRBV5-1, with unresolved D. Germline lookup yields CDR1 SGHRS and CDR2 YFSETQ. The V and J ends lost 2 bases and 0 bases respectively, with 11 bases between them. The CDR3 consists of 15 residues. The CDR3 DNA reads as TGCGCCAGCAGCTTAAGGGTTGGAGCTAACTATGGCTACACCTTC. Its translation is CASSLRVGANYGYTF.

This clonotype was detected a few times. The V and J genes are TRBV2 and TRBJ2-7, with D possibly TRBD2 on 5 matching bases. Germline V gene data show CDR1 as SNHLY and CDR2 as FYNNEI. The CDR3 sequence is 12 residues long. Trimming shortened V by 6 bases and J by 2 bases, and 8 bases separated the two germline ends. CDR3 residues: CASRMEAYEQYF. In nucleotides, the CDR3 is TGTGCCAGCAGGATGGAGGCCTACGAGCAGTACTTC.

V is TRBV28 and J is TRBJ2-5; D unresolved. Germline CDR1 reads MDHEN; CDR2 reads SYDVKM. The CDR3 totals 13 residues. The ends were cut back, 3 bases at V and 3 bases at J, with 8 bases in the middle. In DNA form, the CDR3 reads TGTGCCAGCAGTTTTTCCTCCAAAGAGACCCAGTACTTC. This translates into CASSFSSKETQYF.

This clonotype was observed many times. V and J are TRBV10-1 and TRBJ2-2; unclear D gene. The CDR3 has 16 amino acids. CDR1 is WNHNN, CDR2 SYGVQD, per germline (reference sequence). V lost 3 bases and J 2 bases, leaving 13 bases between the germline ends. The CDR3 region is CASSDVPGPNTGELFF. In DNA form, the CDR3 reads TGCGCCAGCAGTGATGTTCCAGGACCTAACACCGGGGAGCTGTTTTTT.

This clonotype was found many times. J is TRBJ1-2 and V is TRBV7-9; TRBD1 might be the D (5 bases). Germline V gives CDR1 SEHNR, CDR2 FQNEAQ (reference sequence). Trimming cost V 5 bases and J 7 bases, with 23 bases left between them. The CDR3 spans 16 residues. Here the CDR3 reads CASSDSSQGGAFGYTF. Here the CDR3 DNA reads TGTGCCAGCAGCGATAGTTCCCAGGGAGGGGCATTTGGCTACACCTTC. The whole variable domain, filled in from reference TRBV7-9 and TRBJ1-2, reads DTGVSQNPRHKITKRGQNVTFRCDPISEHNRLYWYRQTLGQGPEFLTYFQNEAQLEKSRLLSDRFSAERPKGSFSTLEIQRTEQGDSAMYLCASSDSSQGGAFGYTFGSGTRLTVV.

The table lists this clonotype with a few counts. The chain employs TRBV6-5 and TRBJ1-1; TRBD1 matches 9 bases. This CDR3 spans 15 amino acids. CDR1 and CDR2 (germline): MNHEY, SVGAGI. Unmatched junction bases numbered 4, after V lost 0 bases and J lost 5 bases. CDR3: CASSYSGQGWTEAFF. The CDR3 nucleotides are TGTGCCAGCAGTTACTCGGGACAGGGATGGACTGAAGCTTTCTTT.

Points on this clonotype: The junction and the germline gene differ at one end; a read error may be behind it. The V gene is TRBV24-1, the J gene TRBJ2-7; 11 nucleotides align to TRBD1. The CDR3 covers 15 residues. CDR1 KGHDR and CDR2 SFDVKD come from the germline V gene. Written as DNA, the CDR3 is TGTGCCAGCAGTGACTACGGGACAGGGGGGTTCGAGCAGTACTTC. It encodes CASSDYGTGGFEQYF.

This clonotype has just a few counts. This chain joins TRBV12-3 or TRBV12-4 and TRBJ1-1, with D hard to call. This CDR3 spans 12 amino acids. V was pared by 6 bases and J by 0 bases, with 5 bases between. The CDR3 loop reads CASRELNTEAFF. The DNA for the CDR3 is TGTGCCAGCAGGGAATTGAACACTGAAGCTTTCTTT.

This clonotype occurred many times. The V and J genes are TRBV20-1 and TRBJ1-3; the D gene is possibly TRBD1 (5 bases). Germline-derived CDR1 and CDR2 are DFQATT and SNEGSKA (reference sequence). CDR3 size: 14 residues. V dropped 1 base and J dropped 4 bases, with 11 bases sitting between them. The CDR3 reads CSARAGDYGNTIYF. Here the CDR3 DNA reads TGCAGTGCTAGAGCGGGGGATTACGGAAACACCATATATTTT.

This clonotype was seen ten or more times. V and J are TRBV10-1 and TRBJ2-5; D is unclear. The ends were cut back, 3 bases at V and 5 bases at J, with 13 bases in the middle. Germline V lookup: CDR1 WNHNN, CDR2 SYGVQD (reference sequence). This CDR3 contains 14 residues. The CDR3 loop is CASSDWIGPETQYF. The CDR3 nucleotides read TGCGCCAGCAGTGATTGGATAGGCCCGGAGACCCAGTACTTC.

The genes are TRBV7-9 and TRBJ2-7, with D maybe TRBD2 (6 bases). This CDR3 region has 13 residues. Trimming took off 8 bases at V and 0 bases at J, with 11 bases between the two ends. Germline V gene sequence: CDR1 SEHNR, CDR2 FQNEAQ (reference sequence). In DNA form, the CDR3 reads TGTGCCAGCGCGGGGACGGTCTCCTACGAGCAGTACTTC. As protein: CASAGTVSYEQYF.

In this sample, this clonotype turned up many times. This CDR3 is CASSSEGETGTEAFF. The CDR3 DNA reads TGTGCCAGCAGCTCAGAGGGGGAGACAGGCACTGAAGCTTTCTTT. The chain couples TRBV7-2 to TRBJ1-1; D perhaps matches TRBD1 (6 bases). CDR1 is SGHTA, CDR2 FQGNSA, per germline. The CDR3 is made up of 15 amino acids. The ends were cut back, 4 bases at V and 4 bases at J, with 16 bases in the middle.

This clonotype was counted many times. The V and J genes are TRBV24-1 and TRBJ1-1; 8 bases match TRBD1. The germline CDR1 and CDR2 sequences are KGHDR and SFDVKD. The J segment lost 8 bases and the V segment lost 4 bases, leaving 5 bases of the junction unmatched. CDR3 length: 13 amino acids. CDR3 coding DNA: TGTGCCACCAGTGAAGACAGGGGCCCCGAAGCTTTCTTT. Its protein product is CATSEDRGPEAFF.

Remarks on this clonotype: One base away lies a much larger clone, so this may be a sequencing read error. V gene TRBV13 combines with J gene TRBJ1-6; D gene ambiguous. Germline loops: CDR1 PRHDT, CDR2 FYEKMQ (reference sequence). There are 15 residues in the CDR3. Trimming pared 2 bases from V and 7 bases from J, leaving 12 bases between. The CDR3 loop is CASSLSGPRNSPLHF. CDR3 bases: TGTGCCAGCAGCTTAAGTGGCCCCAGGAATTCACCCCTCCACTTT. The full variable domain, completed using reference TRBV13 and TRBJ1-6, is AAGVIQSPRHLIKEKRETATLKCYPIPRHDTVYWYQQGPGQDPQFLISFYEKMQSDKGSIPDRFSAQQFSDYHSELNMSSLELGDSALYFCASSLSGPRNSPLHFGNGTRLTVT.

This clonotype was counted between two and nine times. This sequence joins TRBV29-1 and TRBJ1-3, with 8 bases that match TRBD1. Germline CDR1 reads SQVTM; CDR2 reads ANQGSEA. Trimming removed 5 bases from V and 4 bases from J; junction bases left unmatched: 7. The CDR3 consists of 14 residues. The CDR3 reads CSVMTGEDGNTIYF. Written as DNA, the CDR3 is TGCAGCGTTATGACAGGGGAGGACGGAAACACCATATATTTT.

The chain uses TRBV6-2 or TRBV6-3 and TRBJ2-7; D not certain. CDR3 length: 12 amino acids. Germline loops: CDR1 MNHEY, CDR2 SVGEGT. V lost 5 bases to trimming and J lost 3 bases, with 8 bases between them. The CDR3 bases are TGTGCCAGCAGTCGACCGAACTACGAGCAGTACTTC. The encoded protein is CASSRPNYEQYF.

This clonotype came up a few times. The CDR3 coding sequence is TGTGCCAGCAGCTCATTCGGCCTAGACACTGAAGCTTTCTTT. This sequence encodes CASSSFGLDTEAFF. The chain uses TRBV7-2 and TRBJ1-1; D gene unclear. There are 14 residues in the CDR3. Germline values: CDR1 SGHTA, CDR2 FQGNSA. The germline V and J ends were trimmed by 4 bases and 3 bases, with 12 bases remaining between them.

Only a few counts were recorded for this clonotype. This chain links TRBV11-3 with TRBJ2-7; a weak D match, TRBD2 (6 bases). With 4 bases removed from V and 0 bases from J, the gap between germline ends came to 16 bases. There are 16 residues in the CDR3. Per the germline V gene, CDR1 is SGHNT and CDR2 is YENEEA. CDR3 in amino acids: CASSYYRDGGSYEQYF. The CDR3 DNA sequence: TGTGCCAGCAGCTACTACCGGGACGGGGGCTCCTACGAGCAGTACTTC.

The V gene is TRBV6-5, the J gene TRBJ1-1; D remains ambiguous. The germline gives CDR1 MNHEY, CDR2 SVGAGI. The V end lost 2 bases, the J end lost 2 bases, and 6 bases lay between the germline ends. The CDR3 is 13 residues long. The CDR3 region is CASSYVKNTEAFF. As DNA, the CDR3 is TGTGCCAGCAGTTACGTCAAAAACACTGAAGCTTTCTTT.

This clonotype was counted ten times or more. The chain has TRBV15 and TRBJ1-4; no clear D gene. The CDR3 length is 14 residues. Trimming cost V 0 bases and J 4 bases, with 6 bases left between them. Per the germline V gene, CDR1 is LNHNV and CDR2 is YYDKDF (reference sequence). CDR3 amino acids: CATSRDRNNEKLFF. CDR3 sequence (DNA): TGTGCCACCAGCAGAGACCGTAATAATGAAAAACTGTTTTTT.

The J gene is TRBJ1-3, the V gene TRBV12-3 or TRBV12-4, with D unclear. This CDR3 is built from 14 residues. The ends were cut back, 8 bases at V and 0 bases at J, with 11 bases in the middle. CDR3 in amino acids: CASRIQNSGNTIYF. In DNA form, the CDR3 reads TGTGCCAGCCGTATTCAGAACTCTGGAAACACCATATATTTT.

For this clonotype: One end of the junction fails to match germline, which may point to a read error. The V and J genes are TRBV29-1 and TRBJ1-1, with D unclear. The germline V gene encodes CDR1 SQVTM and CDR2 ANQGSEA. There are 12 residues in the CDR3. In DNA, the CDR3 is TGCAGCGTTTGGCCCTTGAACACTGATGCTTTCTTT. Protein: CSVWPLNTDAFF.

This clonotype showed up many times. The gene calls are TRBV24-1 and TRBJ1-5, with no clear D. The CDR3 is 12 amino acids. Trimming shortened V by 5 bases and J by 2 bases, and 3 bases separated the two germline ends. The germline gives CDR1 KGHDR, CDR2 SFDVKD. The CDR3 region has the DNA TGTGCCACCAGTGTTGGCAATCAGCCCCAGCATTTT. Its protein product is CATSVGNQPQHF.

The chain couples TRBV2 to TRBJ1-1; D remains ambiguous. Germline assignment: CDR1 SNHLY and CDR2 FYNNEI. Trimming removed 10 bases from V and 5 bases from J, with 14 bases in between. The CDR3 is 12 residues long. The CDR3 protein is CAIDIDGTEAFF. CDR3 bases: TGTGCCATCGATATCGACGGGACTGAAGCTTTCTTT. Looking up the rest from reference TRBV2 and TRBJ1-1 gives the full variable domain: EPEVTQTPSHQVTQMGQEVILRCVPISNHLYFYWYRQILGQKVEFLVSFYNNEISEKSEIFDDQFSVERPDGSNFTLKIRSTKLEDSAMYFCAIDIDGTEAFFGQGTRLTVV.

This clonotype was observed a few times. The V gene is TRBV20-1, the J gene TRBJ1-1; possibly TRBD1 for D (5 bases). The length of the CDR3 is 14 residues. The germline CDR1 and CDR2 sequences are DFQATT and SNEGSKA (reference sequence). V was pared by 2 bases and J by 4 bases, with 14 bases between. The CDR3 nucleotides are TGCAGTGCTAGACCCACCACCGGGGGCACTGAAGCTTTCTTT. It codes for CSARPTTGGTEAFF.

This clonotype was seen many times. The rearrangement joins TRBV9 to TRBJ1-1, with D perhaps matching TRBD1 (6 bases). The V gene lost 0 bases and the J gene lost 7 bases, with 13 bases spanning the gap. Germline lookup yields CDR1 SGDLS and CDR2 YYNGEE. The CDR3 is 14 residues long. CDR3 protein: CASSVGTARSEAFF. In DNA, the CDR3 is TGTGCCAGCAGCGTAGGGACAGCTCGTAGTGAAGCTTTCTTT.

Comments on this clonotype: The junction differs from germline at one of its ends, possibly a read error. CDR3 sequence reads: CASSPSQGRSVSPLHF. The CDR3 nucleotides are TGCGCCAGCAGCCCCTCACAGGGTCGAAGCGTTTCACCCCTCCACTTT. The chain joins TRBV7-2 to TRBJ1-6; TRBD1 might be the D (6 bases). The CDR3 runs 16 residues. CDR1 and CDR2 from the germline V gene are SGHTA and FQGNSA.

V gene TRBV4-3 combines with J gene TRBJ1-1; a weak D match, TRBD1 (5 bases). Looked up from germline, CDR1 is LGHNA and CDR2 is YSLEER. Trimming left V 0 bases short and J 6 bases short, with 11 bases between. This CDR3 region has 14 residues. CDR3 in DNA: TGCGCCAGCAGCCAAGATCGAAGGGGAGCTGAAGCTTTCTTT. It translates to CASSQDRRGAEAFF.

This clonotype was recorded a few times. The gene calls are TRBV19 and TRBJ1-1; D is unresolved. V dropped 7 bases and J dropped 0 bases, with 9 bases sitting between them. CDR3 length equals 13 residues. CDR1 is LNHDA and CDR2 is SQIVND in the germline V gene (reference sequence). CDR3 DNA: TGTGCCAGTAACTACGGGTTGAACACTGAAGCTTTCTTT. It translates to CASNYGLNTEAFF.

The chain links TRBV6-5 to TRBJ2-2; D gene ambiguous. Per germline, CDR1 MNHEY and CDR2 SVGAGI. The CDR3 is 13 residues long. The V end was cut by 10 bases, the J end by 4 bases, with 13 bases between. DNA of the CDR3: TGTGCCACCGCAGATTGGGGCACCGGGGAGCTGTTTTTT. Its translation is CATADWGTGELFF.